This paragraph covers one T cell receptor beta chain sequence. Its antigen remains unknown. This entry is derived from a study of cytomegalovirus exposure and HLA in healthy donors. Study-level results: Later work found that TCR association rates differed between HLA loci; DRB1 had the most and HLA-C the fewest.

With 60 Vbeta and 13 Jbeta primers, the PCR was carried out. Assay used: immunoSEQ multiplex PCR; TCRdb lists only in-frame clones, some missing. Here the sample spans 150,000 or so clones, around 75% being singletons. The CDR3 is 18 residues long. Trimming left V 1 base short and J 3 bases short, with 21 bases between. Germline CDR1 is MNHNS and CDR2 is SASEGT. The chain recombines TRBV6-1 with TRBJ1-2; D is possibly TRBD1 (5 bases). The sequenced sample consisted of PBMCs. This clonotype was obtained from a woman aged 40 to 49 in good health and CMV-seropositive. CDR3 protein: CASSEGPGGAGVDYGYTF. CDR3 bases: TGTGCCAGCAGTGAAGGACCAGGAGGGGCCGGGGTCGACTATGGCTACACCTTC.